Detailed here is one T cell receptor (beta chain). Antigen unknown. These data belong to a study of monozygotic twins with inflammatory bowel disease. Study outcomes and limitations: Subtypes among T cells remained indistinguishable. Since immunosuppressive treatments differed, patient repertoires may have gained added variability.

Eight distinct reactions (per sample) were used to make the cDNA. For each CDR3 protein, TCRdb gives one entry from its re-call of the 5' RACE reads, without DNA. Its clone listing holds approximately 400,000 distinct CDR3 sequences. Germline lookup yields CDR1 KGHSH and CDR2 LQKENI. This CDR3 is 12 amino acids long. Sequencing was done on a sample of blood. The sequence came from a human donor with ulcerative colitis or Crohn's disease, or a healthy co-twin of an affected twin (not recorded which). The genes are TRBV18 and TRBJ1-1. The CDR3 protein is CASSAWVAEAFF.